The T cell receptor beta chain under discussion was sequenced for a study of blood T cells in healthy people across ages. This clonotype was seen many times. Using a J-beta primer mix together with a sample-barcoded 5' primer, a second PCR was run for about 6 to 11 cycles. CDR3-containing paired-end reads numbering at least 2.5 million came from each sample. TCRdb re-analysed the 5' RACE reads in MiXCR, keeping a single row per CDR3 protein. The sample comprises about 670,000 distinct CDR3 sequences, less than 45% of which are singletons, and approximately 31% rests with the top ten. Germline V gives CDR1 SGDLS, CDR2 YYNGEE. This CDR3 has 15 residues. Trimming shortened V by 0 bases and J by 2 bases, and 6 bases separated the two germline ends.

Sequenced: blood. The chain combines TRBV9 with TRBJ2-6; D unresolved. This receptor was taken from a man older than 75 in good health. CDR3 residues: CASSVELTGANVLTF. The DNA of the CDR3 is TGTGCCAGCAGCGTAGAACTTACTGGGGCCAACGTCCTGACTTTC.